The entry that follows covers one T cell receptor beta chain sequence. Its target is unknown. Amplification used 60 Vbeta primers and 13 Jbeta primers. This table comes from immunoSEQ multiplex PCR, and its TCRdb copy is limited to in-frame clones, with some not included. The sample has around 220,000 clones; under 80% are singletons. The data stem from a study of cytomegalovirus exposure and HLA in healthy donors. Notes on the study in general: DRB1 had the most TCR associations and HLA-C the fewest, a later analysis found, with rates varying by HLA locus. Reports described diagnosis of cytomegalovirus status by the classifier as highly specific and sensitive. Available immune exposure information was restricted to CMV serostatus only.

V shed 4 bases and J 0 bases; nucleotides not matched to a gene: 1. The length of the CDR3 is 15 residues. Germline CDR1 and CDR2: PRHDT and FYEKMQ (reference sequence). This TCR was sampled from a girl aged 2-10 years in good health and CMV-seronegative. This chain joins TRBV13 and TRBJ2-3, with TRBD2 identical over 10 bases. The sample comprised PBMCs. The CDR3 region is CASSSSGGSTDTQYF. In DNA form, the CDR3 reads TGTGCCAGCAGCTCTAGCGGGGGTAGCACAGATACGCAGTATTTT.